This is a list of T cell receptor beta chains from one sample in a study of blood T cell repertoires in COVID-19. The method was immunoSEQ multiplex PCR; TCRdb's version includes in-frame clones alone and lacks a portion of them. The sample has approximately 440,000 clones, less than 95% seen once. Sequencing input: PBMCs or T cells enriched from blood (not recorded which). The receptors here all came from a man between 18 and 35 years old who had recovered from COVID-19. Both conserved end residues are part of each CDR3. Fields, in order: CDR3 protein, CDR3 DNA, J gene, V gene, D gene, clone size. The D gene is left open where the match is weak. Size is omitted from some rows. Given values are once, few, many or a class for expanded clones.

CASSRQGADPLHF | TGTGCCAGCAGCCGACAGGGGGCCGATCCTCTCCACTTT | TRBJ1-6 | TRBV5-6 | TRBD1 | .
CASSPDPIGADTQYF | TGTGCCAGCAGCCCGGACCCCATAGGGGCAGATACGCAGTATTTT | TRBJ2-3 | TRBV5-6 | . | .
CASGTGEGYGYTF | TGTGCCAGCGGGACAGGGGAGGGATATGGCTACACCTTC | TRBJ1-2 | TRBV27 | TRBD1 | .
CASGTGLWSYGYTF | TGTGCCAGCGGAACAGGGCTTTGGAGCTATGGCTACACCTTC | TRBJ1-2 | TRBV6-5 | . | .
CASSAGGTNNSPLHF | TGTGCCAGCAGTGCAGGGGGAACCAATAATTCACCCCTCCACTTT | TRBJ1-6 | TRBV2 | TRBD1 | .
CASSIRQKTNEKLFF | TGTGCCAGTAGTATCCGCCAGAAAACTAATGAAAAACTGTTTTTT | TRBJ1-4 | TRBV19 | . | .
CASSADGQATDTQYF | TGCGCCAGCAGCGCCGACGGACAGGCCACAGATACGCAGTATTTT | TRBJ2-3 | TRBV5-1 | TRBD1 | .
CASSESGWNQPQHF | TGTGCCAGCAGTGAATCAGGGTGGAATCAGCCCCAGCATTTT | TRBJ1-5 | TRBV2 | . | .
CAWSIQGTVYGYTF | TGTGCCTGGAGCATACAGGGGACGGTCTATGGCTACACCTTC | TRBJ1-2 | TRBV30 | TRBD1 | .
CASSSGTSGFTDTQYF | TGTGCCAGCAGCTCCGGGACTAGCGGATTCACAGATACGCAGTATTTT | TRBJ2-3 | TRBV5-8 | TRBD2 | .
CSVGDRGPETQYF | TGCAGCGTCGGGGACAGGGGGCCAGAGACCCAGTACTTC | TRBJ2-5 | TRBV29-1 | TRBD1 | once
CASSLAGQWNEQFF | TGTGCCAGCAGCTTAGCGGGACAGTGGAATGAGCAGTTCTTC | TRBJ2-1 | TRBV7-9 | TRBD1 | .
CASSRDRKNTEAFF | TGTGCCAGCAGTCGGGACAGGAAGAACACTGAAGCTTTCTTT | TRBJ1-1 | TRBV28 | TRBD1 | .
CASSLGEPGELFF | TGTGCCAGCAGCTTAGGGGAGCCCGGGGAACTGTTTTTT | TRBJ1-4 | TRBV7-2 | . | .
CASRSGTSNEQFF | TGTGCCAGCAGATCCGGGACTAGTAATGAGCAGTTCTTC | TRBJ2-1 | TRBV28 | TRBD2 | .
CASSVNGLANYGYTF | TGTGCCAGCAGTGTAAACGGACTCGCTAACTATGGCTACACCTTC | TRBJ1-2 | TRBV28 | . | .
CASSDASGLAESLYEQYF | TGTGCCAGCAGTGATGCTTCCGGACTAGCCGAGTCCCTCTACGAGCAGTACTTC | TRBJ2-7 | TRBV28 | TRBD2 | .
CASIEDRGNPETQYF | TGTGCCAGCATCGAGGACAGGGGAAACCCCGAGACCCAGTACTTC | TRBJ2-5 | TRBV2 | TRBD1 | .
CASSVSLFYGYTF | TGTGCCAGCAGCGTGTCCCTCTTCTATGGCTACACCTTC | TRBJ1-2 | TRBV9 | . | .
CASSIEPGLPAFF | TGCGCCAGCAGCATCGAACCGGGACTCCCGGCGTTCTTC | TRBJ2-1 | TRBV5-1 | . | .
CAISGDRVWTEAFF | TGTGCCATCAGTGGGGACAGGGTATGGACTGAAGCTTTCTTT | TRBJ1-1 | TRBV10-3 | TRBD1 | .
CASRNAQAAGELFF | TGTGCCAGCAGAAACGCACAAGCGGCCGGGGAGCTGTTTTTT | TRBJ2-2 | TRBV7-8 | . | .
CAWAQRRGGTEAFF | TGTGCCTGGGCCCAGCGGAGGGGAGGGACTGAAGCTTTCTTT | TRBJ1-1 | TRBV30 | . | .
CASSVGGGANQPQHF | TGTGCCAGCAGCGTAGGAGGGGGGGCCAATCAGCCCCAGCATTTT | TRBJ1-5 | TRBV9 | . | .
CASGQRDFGELFF | TGTGCCAGCGGGCAGCGGGATTTCGGGGAGCTGTTTTTT | TRBJ2-2 | TRBV5-6 | TRBD2 | .
CASSLGTQGNTIYF | TGTGCCAGCAGCCTAGGGACACAGGGAAACACCATATATTTT | TRBJ1-3 | TRBV3-1/TRBV3-2 | . | .
CASSSQGYTEAFF | TGTGCCAGCAGCTCTCAGGGGTACACTGAAGCTTTCTTT | TRBJ1-1 | TRBV7-3 | . | once
CASSLRRTSNSPLHF | TGTGCCAGCAGCTTGAGGAGAACCTCAAATTCACCCCTCCACTTT | TRBJ1-6 | TRBV5-6 | . | .
CASSSGTGGSGNTIYF | TGTGCCAGCAGTTCCGGGACAGGGGGCTCTGGAAACACCATATATTTT | TRBJ1-3 | TRBV6-6 | TRBD1 | few
CASSARQAYEQYF | TGTGCCAGCAGCGCTCGACAAGCCTACGAGCAGTACTTC | TRBJ2-7 | TRBV28 | . | .
CASSLVGGYSNQPQHF | TGTGCCAGCAGCTTAGTGGGGGGGTATAGCAATCAGCCCCAGCATTTT | TRBJ1-5 | TRBV7-2 | . | .
CASSQFPGQGGSGRSPLHF | TGTGCCAGCAGCCAATTTCCCGGACAGGGAGGGTCTGGTCGTTCACCCCTCCACTTT | TRBJ1-6 | TRBV7-9 | TRBD1 | .
CASGGQGMNTEAFF | TGCGCCAGCGGGGGACAGGGGATGAACACTGAAGCTTTCTTT | TRBJ1-1 | TRBV10-2 | TRBD1 | .
CASNQGQGYGYTF | TGCGCCAGCAACCAAGGACAGGGATATGGCTACACCTTC | TRBJ1-2 | TRBV5-1 | TRBD1 | .
CASSEAPRGLRETQYF | TGTGCCAGCAGTGAAGCCCCCAGGGGCCTAAGAGAGACCCAGTACTTC | TRBJ2-5 | TRBV2 | . | once
CASGLHSGRDEQFF | TGTGCTAGTGGCCTCCATAGCGGGAGAGACGAGCAGTTCTTC | TRBJ2-1 | TRBV12-5 | TRBD2 | .
CASSLMAVNEQFF | TGTGCCAGCAGTTTGATGGCGGTGAATGAGCAGTTCTTC | TRBJ2-1 | TRBV12-3/TRBV12-4 | . | .
CASRKRSIQETQYF | TGTGCCAGCAGAAAGCGGTCGATCCAAGAGACCCAGTACTTC | TRBJ2-5 | TRBV28 | . | few
CASSNQGSGNTIYF | TGTGCCAGTAGCAACCAGGGCTCTGGAAACACCATATATTTT | TRBJ1-3 | TRBV19 | . | .
CATELDRAGEQYF | TGTGCCACAGAACTAGACAGGGCCGGCGAGCAGTACTTC | TRBJ2-7 | TRBV10-3 | TRBD1 | once
CASSVAGNTEAFF | TGTGCCAGCAGCGTAGCCGGGAACACTGAAGCTTTCTTT | TRBJ1-1 | TRBV9 | . | once
CASSPGGLGLGTDTQYF | TGTGCCAGCAGCCCCGGGGGGCTCGGACTAGGCACAGATACGCAGTATTTT | TRBJ2-3 | TRBV28 | . | .
CASSPPGLNYGYTF | TGCGCCAGCAGCCCTCCAGGGCTTAACTATGGCTACACCTTC | TRBJ1-2 | TRBV4-1 | . | .
CASSQSQGNQPQHF | TGTGCCAGCAGCCAGTCGCAGGGGAACCAGCCCCAGCATTTT | TRBJ1-5 | TRBV3-1/TRBV3-2 | . | .